The 27 T cell receptor beta chains presented below share a single source sample, sequenced in a study of T cells after yellow fever vaccination. Each CDR3 protein gets one entry after TCRdb re-called the 5' RACE reads with MiXCR. The table shows about 260,000 distinct CDR3 sequences, with about 5.2% occurring only once. This specimen was CD4+ T cells sorted from PBMCs, taken on the day of the yellow fever booster vaccination. These receptors originate from a young man who received the YFV17D yellow fever vaccine.

There are many counts of this clonotype. The chain combines TRBV5-1 with TRBJ1-2; 9 bases match TRBD1. Germline-derived CDR1 and CDR2 are SGHRS and YFSETQ. The V gene end was trimmed by 0 bases and the J gene end by 2 bases; junction bases not matched to a gene: 5. The CDR3 extends over 16 amino acids. CDR3 loop: CASSLAGTGRNYGYTF. The CDR3 nucleotides read TGCGCCAGCAGCTTGGCCGGGACAGGGCGCAACTATGGCTACACCTTC.

This chain connects TRBV7-9 to TRBJ2-1, with TRBD2 identical over 12 bases. The CDR3 contains 15 residues. V dropped 4 bases and J dropped 8; count of bases not matched to a gene: 6. Germline CDR1 is SEHNR and CDR2 is FQNEAQ (reference sequence). The CDR3 region is CASSYLAGGIYEQFF. The CDR3, as DNA: TGTGCCAGCAGCTACCTAGCGGGGGGGATCTATGAGCAGTTCTTC. Full variable domain (remainder filled in from reference TRBV7-9 and TRBJ2-1): DTGVSQNPRHKITKRGQNVTFRCDPISEHNRLYWYRQTLGQGPEFLTYFQNEAQLEKSRLLSDRFSAERPKGSFSTLEIQRTEQGDSAMYLCASSYLAGGIYEQFFGPGTRLTVL.

The gene calls are TRBV7-3 and TRBJ2-7, with a weak D call TRBD1 (6 bases). From germline, CDR1 is SGHTA and CDR2 FQGTGA. V lost 5 bases to trimming and J lost 2 bases, with 13 bases between them. The CDR3 totals 14 residues. In nucleotides, the CDR3 is TGTGCCAGCAGCCGGACAGCCGCCCCCTACGAGCAGTACTTC. Amino acids: CASSRTAAPYEQYF.

This clonotype was detected many times. The chain combines TRBV6-5 with TRBJ1-1; D gene uncertain. CDR3 length equals 14 residues. Trimming removed 5 bases at V and 1 base at J, with 11 bases between. The germline CDR1 and CDR2 sequences are MNHEY and SVGAGI. The CDR3 protein is CASSDPQENTEAFF. DNA for the CDR3: TGTGCCAGCAGTGACCCCCAGGAGAACACTGAAGCTTTCTTT.

This clonotype appeared many times. The chain links TRBV5-6 to TRBJ1-2; D call uncertain. The CDR3 is 15 amino acids. Germline-derived CDR1 and CDR2 are SGHDT and YYEEEE. The V end lost 0 bases, the J end lost 6 bases, and 15 bases lay between the germline ends. The CDR3, as DNA: TGTGCCAGCAGCTTGGCCGCCGGAGGGATCCATGGCTACACCTTC. It is translated as CASSLAAGGIHGYTF. Based on the CDR3 plus reference TRBV5-6 and TRBJ1-2, the full variable domain is DAGVTQSPTHLIKTRGQQVTLRCSPKSGHDTVSWYQQALGQGPQFIFQYYEEEERQRGNFPDRFSGHQFPNYSSELNVNALLLGDSALYLCASSLAAGGIHGYTFGSGTRLTVV.

This clonotype was seen a handful of times. This chain connects TRBV29-1 to TRBJ1-6; D is perhaps TRBD1 (5 bases). The CDR3 sequence is 14 residues long. V shed 4 bases and J shed 5 bases, with 12 bases lying between them. Per the germline V gene, CDR1 is SQVTM and CDR2 is ANQGSEA. CDR3 loop: CSVGFGQDNSPLHF. CDR3 in DNA: TGCAGCGTTGGTTTTGGACAAGATAATTCACCCCTCCACTTT.

This clonotype was recorded a few times. The chain carries TRBV7-2 and TRBJ2-2; D call uncertain. Germline CDR1 and CDR2: SGHTA and FQGNSA. This CDR3 is built from 14 residues. Deletions cut 4 bases from V and 1 base from J, with 7 bases between. This chain's CDR3 is CASSSQENTGELFF. CDR3 sequence (DNA): TGTGCCAGCAGCTCTCAGGAGAACACCGGGGAGCTGTTTTTT.

This clonotype was detected only a few times. CDR3: CSGGAAETQYF. The CDR3 DNA reads as TGCAGCGGTGGGGCAGCAGAGACCCAGTACTTC. The chain has TRBV29-1 and TRBJ2-5; D might be TRBD1 (5 bases). Germline-derived CDR1 and CDR2 are SQVTM and ANQGSEA. CDR3 length equals 11 residues. V dropped 7 bases and J dropped 4 bases, with 10 bases sitting between them. Full variable domain (remainder filled in from reference TRBV29-1 and TRBJ2-5): SAVISQKPSRDICQRGTSLTIQCQVDSQVTMMFWYRQQPGQSLTLIATANQGSEATYESGFVIDKFPISRPNLTFSTLTVSNMSPEDSSIYLCSGGAAETQYFGPGTRLLVL.

V and J are TRBV4-1 and TRBJ2-1; 8 bases agree with TRBD2. The germline gives CDR1 MGHRA, CDR2 YSYEKL. The CDR3 extends over 17 amino acids. J gave up 0 bases and V 1 base, and 5 bases lay outside the gene matches. Written as DNA, the CDR3 is TGCGCCAGCAGCCAAGTGAGGCTAGCGGGCTCCTACAATGAGCAGTTCTTC. Residues: CASSQVRLAGSYNEQFF.

There are a few counts of this clonotype. V gene TRBV7-2 combines with J gene TRBJ1-3, with D unclear. This CDR3 has 14 amino acids. Deletions cut 5 bases from V and 4 bases from J, with 12 bases between. Germline V gene data show CDR1 as SGHTA and CDR2 as FQGNSA. The CDR3 here is CASSALVAGNTIYF. Written as DNA, the CDR3 is TGTGCCAGCAGCGCCCTGGTTGCCGGAAACACCATATATTTT.

This clonotype was observed at least ten times. The V gene is TRBV14, the J gene TRBJ1-6; no clear D gene. Germline V gene lookup returns CDR1 SGHDN and CDR2 FVKESK. The ends were cut back, 1 base at V and 10 bases at J, with 11 bases in the middle. The CDR3 contains 14 residues. The CDR3, as DNA: TGTGCCAGCAGCCAAGGAAGGGAGTACTCACCCCTCCACTTT. Protein: CASSQGREYSPLHF. The whole variable domain, filled in from reference TRBV14 and TRBJ1-6, reads EAGVTQFPSHSVIEKGQTVTLRCDPISGHDNLYWYRRVMGKEIKFLLHFVKESKQDESGMPNNRFLAERTGGTYSTLKVQPAELEDSGVYFCASSQGREYSPLHFGNGTRLTVT.

This clonotype appeared many times. This rearrangement joins TRBV3-1 to TRBJ1-1; D is perhaps TRBD1 (6 bases). Germline assignment: CDR1 LGHDT and CDR2 YNNKEL (reference sequence). The V gene lost 4 bases and the J gene lost 10 bases, with 22 bases spanning the gap. The CDR3 length is 15 residues. Written as DNA, the CDR3 is TGTGCCAGCAGCCTCAGGGAGGCCCCTCTGACAGGAGCTTTCTTT. Encoded protein: CASSLREAPLTGAFF.

This clonotype was found many times. This CDR3 reads CASSLSFRTEETQYF. CDR3 coding DNA: TGCGCCAGCAGCTTATCGTTCCGGACCGAAGAGACCCAGTACTTC. The rearrangement links TRBV5-1 to TRBJ2-5; the D is unclear. The CDR3 totals 15 residues. CDR1 SGHRS and CDR2 YFSETQ come from the germline V gene. Deletions cut 2 bases from V and 3 bases from J, with 14 bases between.

This clonotype was recorded a few times. The V and J genes are TRBV5-5 and TRBJ2-7; D call uncertain. The CDR3 contains 13 residues. V lost 1 base and J lost 1, with 6 bases in between. CDR1 and CDR2 from the germline V gene are SGHKS and YYEKEE (reference sequence). Here the CDR3 DNA reads TGTGCCAGCAGCTTGCTCCGATCCTACGAGCAGTACTTC. Translation gives CASSLLRSYEQYF. Using reference TRBV5-5 and TRBJ2-7 for the parts outside the CDR3, the full variable domain is DAGVTQSPTHLIKTRGQQVTLRCSPISGHKSVSWYQQVLGQGPQFIFQYYEKEERGRGNFPDRFSARQFPNYSSELNVNALLLGDSALYLCASSLLRSYEQYFGPGTRLTVT.

This rearrangement joins TRBV29-1 to TRBJ2-2, with 9 nucleotides matching TRBD2. V dropped 3 bases and J dropped 4; count of bases not matched to a gene: 6. The germline V gene has CDR1 SQVTM and CDR2 ANQGSEA. This CDR3 is 15 amino acids long. This CDR3 is CSVEAGGPGTGELFF. In nucleotides, the CDR3 is TGCAGCGTTGAGGCGGGGGGGCCGGGCACCGGGGAGCTGTTTTTT.

This clonotype was seen a few times. This chain uses TRBV7-2 with TRBJ2-1; tentatively, D is TRBD1 (5 bases). CDR3 length equals 15 residues. With 1 base removed from V and 9 bases from J, the gap between germline ends came to 16 bases. Germline V gene data show CDR1 as SGHTA and CDR2 as FQGNSA. The CDR3 is CASSLGTIGQGEQFF. The CDR3, as DNA: TGTGCCAGCAGCTTAGGGACGATAGGCCAGGGTGAGCAGTTCTTC.

V gene TRBV10-2 combines with J gene TRBJ2-3; D may match TRBD1 or TRBD2 (6 bases each). The CDR3 is made up of 16 amino acids. CDR1 is WSHSY, CDR2 SAAADI, per germline. V gave up 0 bases and J gave up 1 base, with 11 bases separating them. CDR3 in DNA: TGCGCCAGCAGTGAGTCATTCGGGGGCGGCACAGATACGCAGTATTTT. Encoded protein: CASSESFGGGTDTQYF.

The rearrangement joins TRBV12-3 or TRBV12-4 to TRBJ1-4, with D perhaps matching TRBD1 (5 bases). Trimming removed 5 bases from V and 7 bases from J, with 17 bases in between. This CDR3 comprises 15 residues. The CDR3 coding sequence is TGTGCCAGCAGTCGGACCGGGACTTCGAGTGAAAAACTGTTTTTT. Translation: CASSRTGTSSEKLFF.

This chain links TRBV18 with TRBJ1-2; TRBD1 agrees at 7 bases. Trimming at V came to 3 bases and at J to 8 bases, leaving 9 bases not matched to a gene. This CDR3 has 14 amino acids. Germline V CDR1 and CDR2: KGHSH, LQKENI. The CDR3 is CASSPNRGGGGYTF. Here the CDR3 DNA reads TGTGCCAGCTCACCGAACAGGGGAGGTGGCGGCTACACCTTC.

This clonotype showed up just a few times. The V gene is TRBV7-6, the J gene TRBJ1-2, with 10 bases lining up with TRBD1. The junction had 3 bases not matched to a gene; V was cut back by 1 base and J by 4 bases. The CDR3 has 15 amino acids. In germline, CDR1 is SGHVS, CDR2 FNYEAQ. CDR3 nucleotide sequence: TGTGCCAGCAGCTTAGGACAGGGGGCCCTCTATGGCTACACCTTC. Amino acids: CASSLGQGALYGYTF.

The J gene is TRBJ1-1, the V gene TRBV27, with no clear D. Trimming stripped 6 bases from V and 5 bases from J, with 16 bases between. Germline CDR1 MNHEY, CDR2 SMNVEV (reference sequence). This CDR3 is 14 amino acids long. CDR3 bases: TGTGCCAGCAGCCCATTTGACGGGCGGACTGAAGCTTTCTTT. Translation gives CASSPFDGRTEAFF.

Only a few counts were recorded for this clonotype. The V gene is TRBV6-6, the J gene TRBJ2-5; D call uncertain. Trimming took 5 bases from V and 7 from J, leaving 8 bases between them. The V gene's germline CDR1 is MNHNY and CDR2 SVGAGI (reference sequence). This CDR3 spans 11 amino acids. As DNA, the CDR3 is TGTGCCAGCAGTCCGACTCGGACCCAGTACTTC. Amino acids: CASSPTRTQYF.

This clonotype showed up just a few times. V gene TRBV19 combines with J gene TRBJ1-4; TRBD1 agrees at 9 bases. The CDR3 runs to 15 residues. Trimming at V came to 5 bases and at J to 8 bases, leaving 9 bases not matched to a gene. In germline, CDR1 is LNHDA, CDR2 SQIVND (reference sequence). CDR3 in amino acids: CASSSPGQGQEKLFF. The CDR3 coding sequence is TGTGCCAGTAGTTCCCCGGGACAGGGCCAAGAAAAACTGTTTTTT.

This clonotype was found a few times. The V gene is TRBV7-2, the J gene TRBJ1-6, with D possibly TRBD1 on 5 matching bases. Germline V gene data show CDR1 as SGHTA and CDR2 as FQGNSA. This CDR3 has 15 residues. Trimming cost V 1 base and J 8 bases, with 12 bases left between them. DNA of the CDR3: TGTGCCAGCAGCTTAGGGGGGAGATGGGATTCACCCCTCCACTTT. Amino acids: CASSLGGRWDSPLHF.

This clonotype was observed a handful of times. The chain has TRBV4-2 and TRBJ1-2; D remains ambiguous. The CDR3 length is 14 residues. The germline gives CDR1 LGHNA, CDR2 YNFKEQ. The V end lost 1 base, the J end lost 3 bases, and 9 bases lay between the germline ends. CDR3 protein: CASSQVGLHYGYTF. The CDR3 DNA reads TGTGCCAGCAGCCAAGTTGGCTTACACTATGGCTACACCTTC.

This chain links TRBV12-3 or TRBV12-4 with TRBJ1-2, with D tentatively TRBD1 (6 bases). The CDR3 has 13 residues. The V gene lost 3 bases and the J gene lost 7 bases, with 12 bases spanning the gap. CDR3 region: CASSFLTGGGYTF. CDR3 nucleotides: TGTGCCAGCAGTTTTTTGACAGGAGGTGGCTACACCTTC.

This clonotype turned up a few times. V gene TRBV4-3 combines with J gene TRBJ2-1; D gene uncertain. Deletions cut 0 bases from V and 9 bases from J, with 15 bases between. Germline assignment: CDR1 LGHNA and CDR2 YSLEER. CDR3 length: 15 residues. DNA of the CDR3: TGCGCCAGCAGCCAAGATTCCTTAAAGTGGGGTGAGCAGTTCTTC. This encodes CASSQDSLKWGEQFF.